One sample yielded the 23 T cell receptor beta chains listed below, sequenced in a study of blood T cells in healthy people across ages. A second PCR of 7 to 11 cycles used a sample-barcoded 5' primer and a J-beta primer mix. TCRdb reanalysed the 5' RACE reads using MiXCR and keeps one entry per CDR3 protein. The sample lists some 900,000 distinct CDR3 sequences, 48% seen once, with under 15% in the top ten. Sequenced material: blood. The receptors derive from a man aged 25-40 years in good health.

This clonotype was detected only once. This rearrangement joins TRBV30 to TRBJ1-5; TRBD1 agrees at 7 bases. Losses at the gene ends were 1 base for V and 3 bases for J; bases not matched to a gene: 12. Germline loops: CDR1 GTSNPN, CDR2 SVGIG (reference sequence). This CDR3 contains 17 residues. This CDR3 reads CAWSAPAGQSPNQPQHF. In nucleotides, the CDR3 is TGTGCCTGGAGTGCTCCCGCGGGACAGTCGCCCAATCAGCCCCAGCATTTT.

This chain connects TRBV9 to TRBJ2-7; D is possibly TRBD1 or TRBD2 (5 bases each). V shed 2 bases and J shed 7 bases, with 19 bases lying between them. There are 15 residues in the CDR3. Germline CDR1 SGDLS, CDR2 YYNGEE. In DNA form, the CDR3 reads TGTGCCAGCAGCGTTTTCGGGGCCAAGGACAATGAGCAGTACTTC. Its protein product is CASSVFGAKDNEQYF. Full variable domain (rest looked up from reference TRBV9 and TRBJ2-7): DSGVTQTPKHLITATGQRVTLRCSPRSGDLSVYWYQQSLDQGLQFLIQYYNGEERAKGNILERFSAQQFPDLHSELNLSSLELGDSALYFCASSVFGAKDNEQYFGPGTRLTVT.

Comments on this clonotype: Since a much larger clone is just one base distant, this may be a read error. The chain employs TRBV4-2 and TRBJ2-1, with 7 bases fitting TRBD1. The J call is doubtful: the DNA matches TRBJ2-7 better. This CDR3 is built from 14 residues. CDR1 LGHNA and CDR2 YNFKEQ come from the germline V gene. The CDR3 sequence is CASSPPQGDNEQYF. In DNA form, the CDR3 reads TGTGCCAGCAGCCCCCCCCAGGGGGACAATGAGCAGTACTTC.

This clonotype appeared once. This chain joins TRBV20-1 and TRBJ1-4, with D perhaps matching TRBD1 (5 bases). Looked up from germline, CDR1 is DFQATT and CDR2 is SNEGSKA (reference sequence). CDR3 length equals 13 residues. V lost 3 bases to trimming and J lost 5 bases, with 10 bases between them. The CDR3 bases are TGCAGTGCTAGGACGGGACTAAATGAAAAACTGTTTTTT. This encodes CSARTGLNEKLFF.

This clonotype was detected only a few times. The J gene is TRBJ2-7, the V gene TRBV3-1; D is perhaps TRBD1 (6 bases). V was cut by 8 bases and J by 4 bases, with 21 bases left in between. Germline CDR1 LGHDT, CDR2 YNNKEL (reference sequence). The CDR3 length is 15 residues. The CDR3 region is CASSTTGGLTYEQYF. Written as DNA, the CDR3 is TGTGCCAGCTCAACGACAGGCGGCCTAACGTACGAGCAGTACTTC.

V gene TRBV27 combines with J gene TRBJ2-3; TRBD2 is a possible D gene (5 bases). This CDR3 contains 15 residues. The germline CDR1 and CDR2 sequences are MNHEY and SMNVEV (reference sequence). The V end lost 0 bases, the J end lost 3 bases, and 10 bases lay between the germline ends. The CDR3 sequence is CASSLSGIGTDTQYF. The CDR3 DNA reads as TGTGCCAGCAGTTTATCCGGGATCGGGACAGATACGCAGTATTTT.

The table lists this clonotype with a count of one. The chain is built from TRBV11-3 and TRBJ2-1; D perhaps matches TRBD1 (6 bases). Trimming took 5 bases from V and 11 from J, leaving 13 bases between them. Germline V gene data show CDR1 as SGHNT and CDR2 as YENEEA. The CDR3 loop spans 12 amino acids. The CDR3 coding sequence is TGTGCCAGCAGCGTAACAGGGCTGCAGCAGTTCTTC. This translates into CASSVTGLQQFF.

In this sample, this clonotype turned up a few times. The CDR3 loop is CASSYSPGQGGILSYEQYF. The CDR3 DNA follows: TGTGCCAGCAGTTACTCACCGGGACAGGGGGGCATCCTCTCCTACGAGCAGTACTTC. The chain is built from TRBV6-2 or TRBV6-3 and TRBJ2-7; 11 bases are shared with TRBD1. Germline loops: CDR1 MNHEY, CDR2 SVGEGT. The CDR3 runs to 19 residues. The V segment lost 0 bases and the J segment 0 bases; nucleotides outside the gene matches: 10.

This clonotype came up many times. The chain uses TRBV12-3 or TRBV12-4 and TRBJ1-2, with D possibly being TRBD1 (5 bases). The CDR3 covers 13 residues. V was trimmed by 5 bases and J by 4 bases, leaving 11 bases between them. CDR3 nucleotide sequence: TGTGCCAGCAGTACAGGACAAGGCTATGGCTACACCTTC. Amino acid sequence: CASSTGQGYGYTF.

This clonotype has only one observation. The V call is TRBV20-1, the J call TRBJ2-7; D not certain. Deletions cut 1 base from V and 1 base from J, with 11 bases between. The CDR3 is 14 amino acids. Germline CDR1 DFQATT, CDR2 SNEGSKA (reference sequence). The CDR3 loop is CSARARVMSYEQYF. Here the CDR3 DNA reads TGCAGTGCTAGAGCACGGGTAATGTCCTACGAGCAGTACTTC.

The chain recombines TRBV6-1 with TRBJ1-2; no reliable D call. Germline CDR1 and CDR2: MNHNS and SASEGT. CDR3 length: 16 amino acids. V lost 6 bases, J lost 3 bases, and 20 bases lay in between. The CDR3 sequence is CASSEWAFKRDYGYTF. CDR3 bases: TGTGCCAGCAGCGAATGGGCATTTAAAAGAGACTATGGCTACACCTTC.

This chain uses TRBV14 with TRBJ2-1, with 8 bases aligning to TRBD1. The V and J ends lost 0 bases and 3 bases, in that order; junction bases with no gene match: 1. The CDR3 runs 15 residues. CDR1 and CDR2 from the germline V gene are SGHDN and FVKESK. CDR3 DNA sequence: TGTGCCAGCAGCCAAGACAGGGGGCTCTACAATGAGCAGTTCTTC. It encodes CASSQDRGLYNEQFF.

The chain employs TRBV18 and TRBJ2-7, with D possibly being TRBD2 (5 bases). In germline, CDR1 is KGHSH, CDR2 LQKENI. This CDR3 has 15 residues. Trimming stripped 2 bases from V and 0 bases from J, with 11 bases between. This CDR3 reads CASSPRRDYSYEQYF. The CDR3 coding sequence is TGTGCCAGCTCACCAAGAAGAGACTACTCCTACGAGCAGTACTTC.

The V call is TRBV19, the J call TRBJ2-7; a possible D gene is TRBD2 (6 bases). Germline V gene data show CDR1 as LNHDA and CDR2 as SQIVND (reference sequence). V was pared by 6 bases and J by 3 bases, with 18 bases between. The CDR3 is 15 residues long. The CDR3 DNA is TGTGCCAGTAGAGACGGCCCATTCGGGGGCTACGAGCAGTACTTC. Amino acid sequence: CASRDGPFGGYEQYF.

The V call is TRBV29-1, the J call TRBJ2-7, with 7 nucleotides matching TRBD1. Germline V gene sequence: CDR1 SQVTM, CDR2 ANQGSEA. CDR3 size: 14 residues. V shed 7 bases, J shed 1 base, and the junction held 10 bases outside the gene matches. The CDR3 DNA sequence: TGCAGCGGCCTTGGGACAGATGATTCCTACGAGCAGTACTTC. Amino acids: CSGLGTDDSYEQYF.

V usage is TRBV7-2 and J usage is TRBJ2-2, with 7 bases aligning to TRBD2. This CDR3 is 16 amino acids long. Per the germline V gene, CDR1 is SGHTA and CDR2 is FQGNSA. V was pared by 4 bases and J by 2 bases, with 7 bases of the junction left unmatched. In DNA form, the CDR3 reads TGTGCCAGCAGCTCCCAAGCGGGAACTAACACCGGGGAGCTGTTTTTT. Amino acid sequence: CASSSQAGTNTGELFF.

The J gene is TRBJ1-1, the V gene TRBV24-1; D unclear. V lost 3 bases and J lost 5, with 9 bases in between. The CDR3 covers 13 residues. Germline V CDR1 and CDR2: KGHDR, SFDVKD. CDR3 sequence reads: CATSDGGRTEAFF. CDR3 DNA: TGTGCCACCAGTGATGGCGGGAGGACTGAAGCTTTCTTT.

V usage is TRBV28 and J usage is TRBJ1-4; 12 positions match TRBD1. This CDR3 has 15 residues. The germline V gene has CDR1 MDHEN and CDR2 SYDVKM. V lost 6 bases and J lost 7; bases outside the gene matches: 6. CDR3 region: CASRPGTGGFEKLFF. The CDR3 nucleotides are TGTGCCAGCAGGCCTGGGACAGGGGGCTTTGAAAAACTGTTTTTT.

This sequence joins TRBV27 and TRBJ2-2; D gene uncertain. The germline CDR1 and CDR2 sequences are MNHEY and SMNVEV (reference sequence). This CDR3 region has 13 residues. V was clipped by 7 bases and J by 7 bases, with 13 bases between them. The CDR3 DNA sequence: TGTGCCAGCACCCTCATATTCGGCGGGGAGCTGTTTTTT. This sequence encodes CASTLIFGGELFF.

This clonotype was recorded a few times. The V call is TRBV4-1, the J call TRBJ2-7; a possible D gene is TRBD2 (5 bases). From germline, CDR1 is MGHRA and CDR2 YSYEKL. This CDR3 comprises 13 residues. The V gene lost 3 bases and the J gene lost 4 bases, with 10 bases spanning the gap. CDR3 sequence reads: CASSQEDVYEQYF. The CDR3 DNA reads TGCGCCAGCAGCCAGGAGGACGTGTACGAGCAGTACTTC.

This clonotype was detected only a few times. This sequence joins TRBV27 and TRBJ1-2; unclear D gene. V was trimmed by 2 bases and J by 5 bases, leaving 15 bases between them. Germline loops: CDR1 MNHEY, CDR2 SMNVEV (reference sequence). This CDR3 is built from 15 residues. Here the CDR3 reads CASSLVGEPQYGYTF. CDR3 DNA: TGTGCCAGCAGTTTAGTCGGGGAACCCCAATATGGCTACACCTTC.

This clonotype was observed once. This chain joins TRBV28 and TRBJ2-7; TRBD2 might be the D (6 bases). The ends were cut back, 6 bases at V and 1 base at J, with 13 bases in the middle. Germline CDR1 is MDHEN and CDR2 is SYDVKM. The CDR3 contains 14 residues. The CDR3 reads CASRYRDSSYEQYF. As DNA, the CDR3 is TGTGCCAGCAGATACCGGGACTCTTCCTACGAGCAGTACTTC.

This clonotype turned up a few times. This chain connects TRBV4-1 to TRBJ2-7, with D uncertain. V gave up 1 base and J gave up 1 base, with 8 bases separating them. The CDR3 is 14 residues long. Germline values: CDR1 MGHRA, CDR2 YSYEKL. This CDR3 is CASSQGSASYEQYF. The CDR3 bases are TGCGCCAGCAGCCAAGGAAGCGCTTCCTACGAGCAGTACTTC.